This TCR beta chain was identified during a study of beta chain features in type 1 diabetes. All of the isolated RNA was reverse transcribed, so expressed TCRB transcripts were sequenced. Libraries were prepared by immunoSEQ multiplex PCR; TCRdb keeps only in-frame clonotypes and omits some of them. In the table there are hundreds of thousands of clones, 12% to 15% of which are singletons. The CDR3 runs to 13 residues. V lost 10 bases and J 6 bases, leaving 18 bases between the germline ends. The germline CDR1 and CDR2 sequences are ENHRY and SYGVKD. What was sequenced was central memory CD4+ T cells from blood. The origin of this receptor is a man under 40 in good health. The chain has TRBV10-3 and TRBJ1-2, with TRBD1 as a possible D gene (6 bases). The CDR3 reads CASSPPRTDGYTF. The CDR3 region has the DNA TGTGCCAGCAGCCCACCCCGGACAGATGGCTACACCTTC.